This T cell receptor beta chain was identified during a study of T cells in Graves' hyperthyroidism and ophthalmopathy. Study-wide results and limits: The model anticipated ophthalmopathy a median about 7 months pre-onset.

This clonotype was counted ten times or more. Its specificity is not known. The CDR3 is made up of 13 amino acids. Deletions cut 1 base from V and 5 bases from J, with 7 bases between. Germline V gene data show CDR1 as LGHDT and CDR2 as YNNKEL (reference sequence). The hyperthyroidism patients had all been newly diagnosed, and their disease duration was under 2 months. Their ages ranged from 18 to 65 years. TCR beta CDR3 region amplification was performed from RNA transcripts. In the first-round RT-PCR of the TCR CDR3, the HTBI primer set was used. TCRdb reprocessed the multiplex PCR reads via MiXCR and lists one record per CDR3 protein. The sample lists a few hundred thousand distinct CDR3 sequences, roughly 15% occurring once.

The rearrangement joins TRBV3-1 to TRBJ2-3, with D maybe TRBD2 (5 bases). The TCR comes from a woman aged 50 to 60 with Graves' hyperthyroidism that later progressed to Graves' ophthalmopathy. Sequenced: blood. This CDR3 is CASSQGEGDTQYF. The CDR3 nucleotides are TGTGCCAGCAGCCAAGGCGAGGGAGATACGCAGTATTTT.